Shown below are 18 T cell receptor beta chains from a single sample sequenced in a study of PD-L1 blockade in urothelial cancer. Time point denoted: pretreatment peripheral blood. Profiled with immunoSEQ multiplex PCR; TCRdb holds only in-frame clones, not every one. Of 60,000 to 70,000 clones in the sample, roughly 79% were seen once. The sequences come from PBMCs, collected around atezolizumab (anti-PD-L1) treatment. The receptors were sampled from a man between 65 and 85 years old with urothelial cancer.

The CDR3 region has the DNA TGTGCCAGCAGCTTACTTACAGGCTCGAACACTGAAGCTTTCTTT. Translating gives CASSLLTGSNTEAFF. The chain couples TRBV11-2 to TRBJ1-1, with TRBD1 as a possible D gene (5 bases). Germline values: CDR1 SGHAT, CDR2 FQNNGV. This CDR3 has 15 residues. V dropped 2 bases and J dropped 1 base, with 11 bases sitting between them.

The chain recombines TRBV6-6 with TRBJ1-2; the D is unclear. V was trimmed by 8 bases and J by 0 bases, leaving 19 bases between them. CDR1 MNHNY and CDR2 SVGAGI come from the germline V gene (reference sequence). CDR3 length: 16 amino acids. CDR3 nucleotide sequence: TGTGCCAGCCTCTCCACAACCCTTAATGCTAACTATGGCTACACCTTC. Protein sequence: CASLSTTLNANYGYTF.

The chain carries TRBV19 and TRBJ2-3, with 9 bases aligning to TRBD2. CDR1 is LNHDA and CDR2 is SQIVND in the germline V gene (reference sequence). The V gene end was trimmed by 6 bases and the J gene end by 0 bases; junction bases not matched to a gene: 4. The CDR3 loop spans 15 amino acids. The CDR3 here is CASSNLAGSTDTQYF. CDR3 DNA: TGTGCCAGTAGCAACCTAGCGGGAAGCACAGATACGCAGTATTTT.

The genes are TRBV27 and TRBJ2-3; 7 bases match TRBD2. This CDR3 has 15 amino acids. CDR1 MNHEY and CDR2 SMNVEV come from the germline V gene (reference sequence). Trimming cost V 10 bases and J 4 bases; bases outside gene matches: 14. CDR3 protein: CATLGRLGWADTQYF. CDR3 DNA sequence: TGTGCCACCCTCGGGAGGTTAGGGTGGGCAGATACGCAGTATTTT.

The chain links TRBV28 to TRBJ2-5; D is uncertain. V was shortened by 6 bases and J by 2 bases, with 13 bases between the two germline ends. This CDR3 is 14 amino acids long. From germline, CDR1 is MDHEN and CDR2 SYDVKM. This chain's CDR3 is CASSPTPGQETQYF. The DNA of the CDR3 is TGTGCCAGCAGCCCCACCCCCGGGCAAGAGACCCAGTACTTC.

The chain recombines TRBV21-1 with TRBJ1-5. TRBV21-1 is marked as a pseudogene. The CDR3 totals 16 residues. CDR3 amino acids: CASSKVLVGVLQPQHF. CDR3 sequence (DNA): TGTGCCAGCAGCAAAGTATTAGTCGGGGTTCTTCAGCCCCAGCATTTT.

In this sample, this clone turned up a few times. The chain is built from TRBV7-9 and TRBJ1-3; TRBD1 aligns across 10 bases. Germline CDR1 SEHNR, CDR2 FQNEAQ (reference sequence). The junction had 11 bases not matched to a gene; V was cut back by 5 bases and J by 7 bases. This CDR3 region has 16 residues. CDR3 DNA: TGTGCCAGCAGCGCGTTATCCGGGACAGGGGCGAACACCATATATTTT. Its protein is CASSALSGTGANTIYF.

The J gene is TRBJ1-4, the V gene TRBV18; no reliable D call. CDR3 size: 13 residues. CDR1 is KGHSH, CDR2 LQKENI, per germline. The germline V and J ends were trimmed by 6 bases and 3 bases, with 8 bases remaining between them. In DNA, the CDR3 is TGTGCCAGCTCTCCCGGAGCTAATGAAAAACTGTTTTTT. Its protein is CASSPGANEKLFF.

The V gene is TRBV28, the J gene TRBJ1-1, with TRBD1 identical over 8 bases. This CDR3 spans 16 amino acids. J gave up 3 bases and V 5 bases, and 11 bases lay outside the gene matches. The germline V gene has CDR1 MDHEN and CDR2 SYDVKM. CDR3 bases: TGTGCCAGCAGTAAATATAGCAGGGGGCAATACACTGAAGCTTTCTTT. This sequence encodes CASSKYSRGQYTEAFF.

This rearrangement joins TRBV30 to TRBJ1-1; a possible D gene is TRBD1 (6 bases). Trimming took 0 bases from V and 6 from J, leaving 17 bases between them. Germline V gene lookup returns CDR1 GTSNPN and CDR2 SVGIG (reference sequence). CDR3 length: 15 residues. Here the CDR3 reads CAWSVRGRGFPEAFF. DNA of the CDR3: TGTGCCTGGAGTGTACGGGGCAGGGGATTCCCTGAAGCTTTCTTT. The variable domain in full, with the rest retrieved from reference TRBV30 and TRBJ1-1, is SQTIHQWPATLVQPVGSPLSLECTVEGTSNPNLYWYRQAAGRGLQLLFYSVGIGQISSEVPQNLSASRPQDRQFILSSKKLLLSDSGFYLCAWSVRGRGFPEAFFGQGTRLTVV.

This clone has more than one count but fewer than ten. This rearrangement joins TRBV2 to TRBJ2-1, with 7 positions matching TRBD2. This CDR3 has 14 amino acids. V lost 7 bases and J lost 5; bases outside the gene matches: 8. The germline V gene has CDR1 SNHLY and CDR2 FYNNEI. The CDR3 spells CASTSTSWDNEQFF. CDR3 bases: TGTGCCAGCACTTCGACTAGCTGGGACAATGAGCAGTTCTTC.

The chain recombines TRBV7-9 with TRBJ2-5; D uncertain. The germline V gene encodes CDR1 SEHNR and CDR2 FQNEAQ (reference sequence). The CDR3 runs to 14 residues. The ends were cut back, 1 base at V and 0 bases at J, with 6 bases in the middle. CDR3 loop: CASSLVSNQETQYF. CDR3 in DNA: TGTGCCAGCAGCTTAGTAAGCAACCAAGAGACCCAGTACTTC.

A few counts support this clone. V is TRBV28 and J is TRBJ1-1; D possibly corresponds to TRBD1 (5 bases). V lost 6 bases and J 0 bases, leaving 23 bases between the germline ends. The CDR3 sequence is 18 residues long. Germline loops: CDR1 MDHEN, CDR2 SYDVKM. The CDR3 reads CASSLLQGLQAVNTEAFF. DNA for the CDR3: TGTGCCAGCAGCCTTCTCCAGGGATTACAAGCAGTGAACACTGAAGCTTTCTTT. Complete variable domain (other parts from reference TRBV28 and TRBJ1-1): DVKVTQSSRYLVKRTGEKVFLECVQDMDHENMFWYRQDPGLGLRLIYFSYDVKMKEKGDIPEGYSVSREKKERFSLILESASTNQTSMYLCASSLLQGLQAVNTEAFFGQGTRLTVV.

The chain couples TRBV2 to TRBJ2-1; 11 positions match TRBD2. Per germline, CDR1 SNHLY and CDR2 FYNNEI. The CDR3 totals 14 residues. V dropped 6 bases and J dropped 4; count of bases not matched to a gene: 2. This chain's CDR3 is CASSASGRYNEQFF. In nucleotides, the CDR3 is TGTGCCAGCAGCGCTAGCGGGAGGTACAATGAGCAGTTCTTC.

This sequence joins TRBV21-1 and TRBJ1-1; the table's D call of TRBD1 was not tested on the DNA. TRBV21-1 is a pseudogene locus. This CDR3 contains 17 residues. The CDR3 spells CASHAKGTGGWGTEAFF. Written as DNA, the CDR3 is TGTGCCAGTCACGCAAAGGGGACAGGGGGCTGGGGAACTGAAGCTTTCTTT.

The CDR3 sequence: CASSALSIGASEQFF. The CDR3 nucleotides are TGTGCCAGCAGCGCTCTTAGCATCGGCGCGAGTGAGCAGTTCTTC. This chain uses TRBV14 with TRBJ2-1, with unresolved D. There are 15 residues in the CDR3. V lost 5 bases and J lost 9, with 20 bases in between. Germline CDR1 is SGHDN and CDR2 is FVKESK.

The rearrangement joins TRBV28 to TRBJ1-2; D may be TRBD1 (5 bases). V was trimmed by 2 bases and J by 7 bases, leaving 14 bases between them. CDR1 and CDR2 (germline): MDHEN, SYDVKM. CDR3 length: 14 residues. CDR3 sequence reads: CASSLRGVESGYTF. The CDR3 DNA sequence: TGTGCCAGCAGTTTACGGGGGGTGGAGAGTGGCTACACCTTC.

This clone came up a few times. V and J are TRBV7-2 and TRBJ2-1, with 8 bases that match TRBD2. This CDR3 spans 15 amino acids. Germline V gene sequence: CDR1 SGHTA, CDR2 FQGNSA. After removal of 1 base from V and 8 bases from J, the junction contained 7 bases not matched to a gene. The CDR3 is CASSLDGRGYDEQFF. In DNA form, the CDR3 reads TGTGCCAGCAGCTTAGACGGGAGGGGTTACGATGAGCAGTTCTTC.